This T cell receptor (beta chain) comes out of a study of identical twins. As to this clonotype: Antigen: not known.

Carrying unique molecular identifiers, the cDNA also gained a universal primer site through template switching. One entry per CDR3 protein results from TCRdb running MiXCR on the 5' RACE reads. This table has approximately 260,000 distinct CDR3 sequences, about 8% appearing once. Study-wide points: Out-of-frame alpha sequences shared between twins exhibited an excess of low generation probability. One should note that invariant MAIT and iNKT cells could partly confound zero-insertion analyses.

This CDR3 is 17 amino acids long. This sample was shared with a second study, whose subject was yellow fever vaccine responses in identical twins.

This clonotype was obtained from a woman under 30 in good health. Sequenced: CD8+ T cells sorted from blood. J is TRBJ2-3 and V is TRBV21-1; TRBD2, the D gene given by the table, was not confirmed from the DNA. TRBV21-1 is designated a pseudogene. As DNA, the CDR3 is TGTGCCAGCAGCAAAGGTAGCGGGGGGGCAATTGCAGATACGCAGTATTTT. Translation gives CASSKGSGGAIADTQYF.